Shown below are 31 T cell receptor beta chains from a single sample sequenced in a study of shared clonotypes between healthy human individuals. Data came from immunoSEQ multiplex PCR; TCRdb stores just in-frame clones and leaves some out. The table lists around 1.1 million clones, around three quarters of them singletons. The source material was memory CD4+ T cells from PBMCs. As to subset: CD45RA-negative fraction. All receptors derive from a man between 18 and 29 years old in good health. Some clones in this sample may be carry-over from other donors' samples.

This clone was counted once. The V gene is TRBV5-4, the J gene TRBJ2-7; 10 nucleotides match TRBD1. Trimming at V came to 4 bases and at J to 5 bases, leaving 3 bases not matched to a gene. This CDR3 is built from 13 residues. From germline, CDR1 is SGHNT and CDR2 YYREEE (reference sequence). As DNA, the CDR3 is TGTGCCAGCAGCCTCGGGACAGGGGACGAGCAGTACTTC. This gives the protein CASSLGTGDEQYF.

The chain uses TRBV29-1 and TRBJ2-5; D is perhaps TRBD2 (6 bases). Trimming took 4 bases from V and 11 from J, leaving 17 bases between them. The CDR3 runs 12 residues. CDR1 is SQVTM and CDR2 is ANQGSEA in the germline V gene. The CDR3 sequence is CSVVVPTSEQYF. CDR3 in DNA: TGCAGCGTTGTAGTACCGACTAGTGAGCAGTACTTC.

The V and J genes are TRBV7-2 and TRBJ2-4; TRBD2 might be the D (7 bases). The CDR3 has 12 amino acids. Trimming took off 5 bases at V and 13 bases at J, with 15 bases between the two ends. Per germline, CDR1 SGHTA and CDR2 FQGNSA. CDR3 in DNA: TGTGCCAGCAGCACCCAAGGGGGGGTCCAGTACTTC. Amino acids: CASSTQGGVQYF.

V is TRBV5-1 and J is TRBJ1-4, with D unresolved. The CDR3 sequence is 15 residues long. The germline V gene has CDR1 SGHRS and CDR2 YFSETQ. Trimming shortened V by 2 bases and J by 8 bases, and 16 bases separated the two germline ends. The CDR3 loop is CASSLGLSAREKLFF. CDR3 nucleotides: TGCGCCAGCAGCTTAGGACTTTCGGCACGGGAAAAACTGTTTTTT.

The genes are TRBV7-8 and TRBJ2-1; 10 bases fit TRBD2. V shed 5 bases and J 4 bases; nucleotides not matched to a gene: 11. Germline CDR1 and CDR2: SGHVS and FQNEAQ. The CDR3 runs 17 residues. In DNA, the CDR3 is TGTGCCAGCAGCGGAGGGGCTAGCGGGAGAGCATACAATGAGCAGTTCTTC. Residues: CASSGGASGRAYNEQFF. Together with reference TRBV7-8 and TRBJ2-1, the CDR3 gives the full variable domain: GAGVSQSPRYKVAKRGQDVALRCDPISGHVSLFWYQQALGQGPEFLTYFQNEAQLDKSGLPSDRFFAERPEGSVSTLKIQRTQQEDSAVYLCASSGGASGRAYNEQFFGPGTRLTVL.

V usage is TRBV7-9 and J usage is TRBJ2-3, with TRBD2 as a possible D gene (6 bases). Per the germline V gene, CDR1 is SEHNR and CDR2 is FQNEAQ (reference sequence). Trimming stripped 5 bases from V and 6 bases from J, with 15 bases between. CDR3 length: 14 amino acids. The CDR3 DNA follows: TGTGCCAGCAGCCCCAGGGCTAGCGTTGATACGCAGTATTTT. It yields the protein CASSPRASVDTQYF.

This clone was counted between two and nine times. The chain carries TRBV5-1 and TRBJ1-6; possibly TRBD1 for D (5 bases). V was shortened by 5 bases and J by 7 bases, with 13 bases between the two germline ends. Germline lookup yields CDR1 SGHRS and CDR2 YFSETQ. The CDR3 totals 14 residues. The CDR3 sequence: CASSSGEWNSPLHF. Here the CDR3 DNA reads TGCGCCAGCAGTTCGGGGGAGTGGAATTCACCCCTCCACTTT.

The rearrangement links TRBV2 to TRBJ2-3; possibly TRBD1 for D (6 bases). The CDR3 loop spans 13 amino acids. The germline V and J ends were trimmed by 7 bases and 3 bases, with 11 bases remaining between them. From germline, CDR1 is SNHLY and CDR2 FYNNEI. CDR3 in DNA: TGTGCCAGCACTACACAGGGAACAGATACGCAGTATTTT. Its protein product is CASTTQGTDTQYF.

The rearrangement joins TRBV28 to TRBJ2-7; the match to TRBD2 covers 9 bases. This CDR3 is built from 15 residues. The trim removed 5 bases at V and 7 bases at J, leaving 12 bases unmatched. Per germline, CDR1 MDHEN and CDR2 SYDVKM. The CDR3 region is CASSPPGLAVKEQYF. In nucleotides, the CDR3 is TGTGCCAGCAGTCCCCCGGGACTAGCTGTGAAAGAGCAGTACTTC.

The rearrangement joins TRBV7-6 to TRBJ2-7; maybe TRBD2 (5 bases). Looked up from germline, CDR1 is SGHVS and CDR2 is FNYEAQ. V lost 5 bases to trimming and J lost 2 bases, with 13 bases between them. CDR3 length: 14 amino acids. CDR3 in amino acids: CASSLGLDAYEQYF. The CDR3, as DNA: TGTGCCAGCAGCCTAGGACTTGATGCCTACGAGCAGTACTTC.

V is TRBV19 and J is TRBJ2-3; D ambiguous. This CDR3 has 12 residues. V was shortened by 6 bases and J by 0 bases, with 4 bases between the two germline ends. In germline, CDR1 is LNHDA, CDR2 SQIVND (reference sequence). This CDR3 reads CASRTSTDTQYF. The CDR3 nucleotides read TGTGCCAGTAGAACTAGCACAGATACGCAGTATTTT.

This clone was seen more than once but under ten times. This rearrangement joins TRBV5-5 to TRBJ1-4, with D maybe TRBD1 (5 bases). V was shortened by 0 bases and J by 5 bases, with 17 bases between the two germline ends. This CDR3 spans 17 amino acids. CDR1 and CDR2 (germline): SGHKS, YYEKEE (reference sequence). CDR3 in DNA: TGTGCCAGCAGCTTGGGGCTCTTGGGGCGCCGAAATGAAAAACTGTTTTTT. Amino acid sequence: CASSLGLLGRRNEKLFF.

The chain has TRBV7-9 and TRBJ1-2; tentative D call: TRBD1 (5 bases). The CDR3 runs 14 residues. The ends were cut back, 4 bases at V and 3 bases at J, with 12 bases in the middle. Looked up from germline, CDR1 is SEHNR and CDR2 is FQNEAQ (reference sequence). The CDR3 DNA reads TGTGCCAGCAGCTGGGGGTGGCAGCACTATGGCTACACCTTC. It translates to CASSWGWQHYGYTF.

The CDR3 is CASSEGLAAYEQYF. The CDR3 DNA follows: TGTGCCAGCAGCGAGGGACTAGCAGCTTACGAGCAGTACTTC. The chain combines TRBV9 with TRBJ2-7, with 9 nucleotides matching TRBD2. This CDR3 is built from 14 residues. Germline CDR1 and CDR2: SGDLS and YYNGEE. V trimming: 3 bases; J trimming: 4 bases; junction bases outside the gene matches: 5.

This chain connects TRBV6-4 to TRBJ2-3; 7 positions match TRBD1. Trimming cost V 1 base and J 9 bases; bases outside gene matches: 4. Germline lookup yields CDR1 MRHNA and CDR2 SNTAGT. CDR3 length equals 13 residues. The CDR3 protein is CASSDLEGATQYF. CDR3 nucleotides: TGTGCCAGCAGTGACTTAGAGGGGGCCACGCAGTATTTT.

The chain recombines TRBV5-1 with TRBJ2-1; TRBD2 matches 11 bases. The V gene's germline CDR1 is SGHRS and CDR2 YFSETQ. Trimming at V came to 0 bases and at J to 3 bases, leaving 5 bases not matched to a gene. CDR3 length equals 17 residues. The CDR3 coding sequence is TGCGCCAGCAGCTTGGGGGTGGGACTAGCGGACTACAATGAGCAGTTCTTC. Translated, it gives CASSLGVGLADYNEQFF.

This chain links TRBV11-1 with TRBJ2-5; TRBD2 aligns across 13 bases. The last part of the DNA fits TRBJ2-7 better; the J call may be wrong. Germline assignment: CDR1 SGHAT and CDR2 FQDESV (reference sequence). The CDR3 runs to 16 residues. CDR3 residues: CASSLTGTSGTYEQYF. Here the CDR3 DNA reads TGTGCCAGCAGCCTCACCGGGACTAGCGGGACCTACGAGCAGTACTTC.

This clone was picked up a small number of times. The chain joins TRBV23-1 to TRBJ2-7, with D uncertain. TRBV23-1 is an ORF; its function is uncertain. CDR3 length equals 14 residues. V dropped 2 bases and J dropped 5 bases, with 13 bases sitting between them. In DNA form, the CDR3 reads TGCGCCAGCAGTCAACCCTGCGTCGGCCACGAGCAGTACTTC. Residues: CASSQPCVGHEQYF.

The rearrangement joins TRBV7-2 to TRBJ2-5, with 7 bases that match TRBD2. Trimming took 7 bases from V and 5 from J; bases not matched to a gene: 4. This CDR3 region has 12 residues. Germline CDR1 SGHTA, CDR2 FQGNSA. This chain's CDR3 is CASKRELETQYF. CDR3 nucleotides: TGTGCCAGCAAGCGGGAACTTGAGACCCAGTACTTC.

This chain connects TRBV19 to TRBJ2-5; 8 bases are a match to TRBD2. The junction had 5 bases not matched to a gene; V was cut back by 6 bases and J by 5 bases. The CDR3 spans 13 residues. Germline V gives CDR1 LNHDA, CDR2 SQIVND (reference sequence). The DNA of the CDR3 is TGTGCCAGTAGCCGGGGGGGGACGGAGACCCAGTACTTC. The encoded protein is CASSRGGTETQYF.

The J gene is TRBJ1-2, the V gene TRBV2; TRBD1 might be the D (5 bases). V was trimmed by 6 bases and J by 4 bases, leaving 15 bases between them. There are 14 residues in the CDR3. Looked up from germline, CDR1 is SNHLY and CDR2 is FYNNEI. CDR3 sequence: CASRVGEGSYGYTF. The CDR3 DNA reads TGTGCCAGCAGAGTCGGGGAGGGGTCCTATGGCTACACCTTC.

The V gene is TRBV28, the J gene TRBJ2-7, with a weak D call TRBD1 (6 bases). The CDR3 has 14 residues. Germline V lookup: CDR1 MDHEN, CDR2 SYDVKM. The CDR3 nucleotides are TGTGCGCACTCCGTTGGGGGCGCGATCCACGAGCAGTACTTC. This encodes CAHSVGGAIHEQYF.

A single count supports this clone. The V call is TRBV28, the J call TRBJ1-2; D is undetermined. V lost 8 bases, J lost 4 bases, and 11 bases lay in between. Germline-derived CDR1 and CDR2 are MDHEN and SYDVKM. This CDR3 has 12 residues. The CDR3 DNA reads as TGTGCCAGCGGTTACCACCTCTATGGCTACACCTTC. Its protein product is CASGYHLYGYTF.

The genes are TRBV5-1 and TRBJ1-4; maybe TRBD1 (5 bases). The ends were cut back, 0 bases at V and 7 bases at J, with 13 bases in the middle. This CDR3 is built from 15 residues. The germline V gene encodes CDR1 SGHRS and CDR2 YFSETQ. The CDR3 spells CASSLVPGKIEKLFF. CDR3 bases: TGCGCCAGCAGCTTGGTACCAGGGAAGATTGAAAAACTGTTTTTT.

This chain connects TRBV5-1 to TRBJ1-4; D is perhaps TRBD1 (6 bases). The CDR3 runs 14 residues. V was pared by 6 bases and J by 4 bases, with 13 bases between. Germline V gives CDR1 SGHRS, CDR2 YFSETQ. In DNA form, the CDR3 reads TGCGCCAGCACCTCAGGACAGCTTAATGAAAAACTGTTTTTT. It codes for CASTSGQLNEKLFF.

The chain recombines TRBV12-5 with TRBJ1-1, with TRBD1 matching over 7 bases. Trimming removed 6 bases from V and 5 bases from J; junction bases left unmatched: 12. Per the germline V gene, CDR1 is LGHNT and CDR2 is FRNRAP. This CDR3 is 15 amino acids long. In nucleotides, the CDR3 is TGTGCTAGTGGCCCCGCGGGAAGGGGGCGGACTGAAGCTTTCTTT. It is translated as CASGPAGRGRTEAFF.

Of note for this clone: Other nucleotide sequences from this sample produce the same CDR3. The chain combines TRBV5-1 with TRBJ2-1; D is ambiguous. CDR1 and CDR2 from the germline V gene are SGHRS and YFSETQ. V was shortened by 3 bases and J by 7 bases, with 8 bases between the two germline ends. This CDR3 has 12 amino acids. DNA of the CDR3: TGCGCCAGCAGCTCCCAAGGAAATGAGCAGTTCTTC. It yields the protein CASSSQGNEQFF.

The rearrangement joins TRBV6-6 to TRBJ2-7; possibly TRBD1 for D (5 bases). The CDR3 consists of 14 residues. The germline V gene has CDR1 MNHNY and CDR2 SVGAGI (reference sequence). V lost 1 base and J lost 2, with 9 bases in between. Here the CDR3 DNA reads TGTGCCAGCAGTTACTATCAGGGCACCTACGAGCAGTACTTC. Its protein product is CASSYYQGTYEQYF.

The chain combines TRBV5-1 with TRBJ2-5, with 7 positions matching TRBD1. The V gene's germline CDR1 is SGHRS and CDR2 YFSETQ. The CDR3 runs to 13 residues. Trimming cost V 7 bases and J 5 bases; bases outside gene matches: 8. The CDR3 sequence: CASQAQGSETQYF. CDR3 nucleotides: TGCGCCAGCCAGGCACAGGGGAGCGAGACCCAGTACTTC.

V usage is TRBV4-1 and J usage is TRBJ2-3; D remains ambiguous. In germline, CDR1 is MGHRA, CDR2 YSYEKL. Trimming took off 1 base at V and 9 bases at J, with 11 bases between the two ends. The CDR3 length is 13 residues. The CDR3 loop is CASSQVNDPTQYF. In nucleotides, the CDR3 is TGCGCCAGCAGCCAAGTGAATGACCCGACGCAGTATTTT.

The rearrangement joins TRBV7-2 to TRBJ2-7, with TRBD2 matching over 7 bases. Germline CDR1 SGHTA, CDR2 FQGNSA. V lost 5 bases to trimming and J lost 0 bases; unmatched junction nucleotides: 7. The CDR3 spans 15 residues. CDR3 sequence: CASSRTSDLSYEQYF. DNA for the CDR3: TGTGCCAGCAGCAGAACTAGCGACCTCTCCTACGAGCAGTACTTC.